The table lists the clone carrying this TCR beta chain with a count of one. The germline V gene has CDR1 LGHNA and CDR2 YNFKEQ. The CDR3 is 14 residues long. V lost 3 bases, J lost 11 bases, and 12 bases stayed unmatched. This specimen belongs to a study of blood T cell repertoires in COVID-19. Looking at the study overall: From T cells, B-cell-depleted T cells, or PBMCs came the material, which was cDNA or gDNA.

Original data processing: Amplifying reference gene primers gave estimates of nucleated cell counts. TCRdb's copy holds only in-frame clones and misses some; the assay was immunoSEQ multiplex PCR. V, J and clone size reflect that table, while D and trimming were determined from the DNA. The sample has 40,000 to 50,000 clones, about 82% seen once. What was sequenced was peripheral blood. This TCR was recovered from a man aged 45 to 65 with active COVID-19. The chain employs TRBV4-2 and TRBJ1-1; 7 nucleotides line up with TRBD1. Written as DNA, the CDR3 is TGTGCCAGCAGCCAGCAGGGGGGTGTGGGTCGGGCTTTCTTT. It specifies CASSQQGGVGRAFF.